Below, 11 T cell receptor beta chains from the same sample are listed, as sequenced in a study of cytomegalovirus exposure and HLA in healthy donors. PCR was performed using 60 Vbeta and 13 Jbeta primers. Sequencing used immunoSEQ multiplex PCR; TCRdb keeps in-frame clones, though not all of them. The table includes 150,000 to 200,000 clones, around 80% detected once. The specimen sequenced was PBMCs. The receptors were sampled from a woman in her twenties or thirties in good health and CMV-seropositive.

This chain joins TRBV28 and TRBJ1-1; TRBD1 is a possible D gene (6 bases). Between the trimmed V and J ends, which lost 5 bases and 3 bases, there was a span of 19 bases. Germline V gene lookup returns CDR1 MDHEN and CDR2 SYDVKM. This CDR3 region has 16 residues. The CDR3 DNA reads as TGTGCCAGCAGTGAAAACCAGGGGTGGGTGTACACTGAAGCTTTCTTT. Residues: CASSENQGWVYTEAFF.

The V call is TRBV5-1, the J call TRBJ2-3, with D possibly matching TRBD1 (5 bases). CDR1 SGHRS and CDR2 YFSETQ come from the germline V gene. This CDR3 comprises 15 residues. The V end lost 0 bases, the J end lost 3 bases, and 11 bases lay between the germline ends. The CDR3 DNA follows: TGCGCCAGCAGCTTGGCCGGACATATAACAGATACGCAGTATTTT. This codes for CASSLAGHITDTQYF.

The rearrangement joins TRBV7-9 to TRBJ1-2; D unclear. The V end was cut by 5 bases, the J end by 3 bases, with 10 bases between. The CDR3 contains 13 residues. The germline V gene has CDR1 SEHNR and CDR2 FQNEAQ (reference sequence). CDR3 in DNA: TGTGCCAGCAGCCAAAAAATAGACTATGGCTACACCTTC. It specifies CASSQKIDYGYTF. The whole variable domain, filled in from reference TRBV7-9 and TRBJ1-2, reads DTGVSQNPRHKITKRGQNVTFRCDPISEHNRLYWYRQTLGQGPEFLTYFQNEAQLEKSRLLSDRFSAERPKGSFSTLEIQRTEQGDSAMYLCASSQKIDYGYTFGSGTRLTVV.

As regards this clone: The junction departs from the called germline gene at one end, perhaps through a read error. The chain is built from TRBV7-9 and TRBJ1-1; 7 bases agree with TRBD1. The CDR3 extends over 16 amino acids. Germline V gene data show CDR1 as SEHNR and CDR2 as FQNEAQ (reference sequence). The DNA for the CDR3 is TGTTCCAGCAGCTTAGGGGGCGGGGGTGGTGACACTGAAGCTTTCTTT. Translation gives CSSSLGGGGGDTEAFF.

V and J are TRBV10-2 and TRBJ2-7; 9 nucleotides align to TRBD1. V was pared by 5 bases and J by 5 bases, with 7 bases of the junction left unmatched. The CDR3 totals 14 residues. The germline V gene has CDR1 WSHSY and CDR2 SAAADI. The CDR3 loop is CASSTGQGLHEQYF. Here the CDR3 DNA reads TGCGCCAGCAGTACGGGACAGGGTTTGCACGAGCAGTACTTC.

This clone was seen once. The chain employs TRBV29-1 and TRBJ1-3, with D maybe TRBD1 (6 bases). There are 14 residues in the CDR3. Germline lookup yields CDR1 SQVTM and CDR2 ANQGSEA. Trimming pared 4 bases from V and 0 bases from J, leaving 10 bases between. The CDR3 here is CSVGQAGSGNTIYF. Here the CDR3 DNA reads TGCAGCGTTGGACAGGCAGGCTCTGGAAACACCATATATTTT.

V gene TRBV19 combines with J gene TRBJ2-1; TRBD2 agrees at 7 bases. Germline V gene lookup returns CDR1 LNHDA and CDR2 SQIVND (reference sequence). J was trimmed by 2 bases and V by 1 base; bases with no gene match: 2. The CDR3 has 15 amino acids. The CDR3 DNA reads TGTGCCAGTAGTATAGCGGGAGGACCCTACAATGAGCAGTTCTTC. This translates into CASSIAGGPYNEQFF.

This chain uses TRBV6-6 with TRBJ1-4; 9 bases are a match to TRBD1. Germline-derived CDR1 and CDR2 are MNHNY and SVGAGI (reference sequence). Unmatched junction bases numbered 11, after V lost 4 bases and J lost 11 bases. The CDR3 runs to 15 residues. CDR3 nucleotides: TGTGCCAGCAGTTCGGGACAGGGAGCTCGGGCGAAACTGTTTTTT. Protein product: CASSSGQGARAKLFF.

Points on this clone: This specimen includes other DNA sequences encoding the same CDR3. This chain links TRBV5-1 with TRBJ1-1; D remains unclear. V was pared by 1 base and J by 5 bases, with 6 bases between. The CDR3 has 12 amino acids. Germline-derived CDR1 and CDR2 are SGHRS and YFSETQ. Here the CDR3 reads CASSLTGTEAFF. CDR3 sequence (DNA): TGCGCCAGCAGCTTGACGGGAACTGAAGCTTTCTTT.

The chain links TRBV19 to TRBJ2-3, with 7 bases aligning to TRBD2. The CDR3 runs to 14 residues. Looked up from germline, CDR1 is LNHDA and CDR2 is SQIVND (reference sequence). After removal of 3 bases from V and 2 bases from J, the junction contained 2 bases not matched to a gene. CDR3 sequence: CASSIGGVTDTQYF. The CDR3 DNA reads as TGTGCCAGTAGTATTGGGGGGGTCACAGATACGCAGTATTTT.

The CDR3: CASSKGQGAYEQYF. CDR3 DNA: TGCGCCAGCAGCAAAGGACAGGGGGCCTACGAGCAGTACTTC. The chain combines TRBV5-1 with TRBJ2-7; the match to TRBD1 covers 10 bases. This CDR3 is built from 14 residues. Germline trimming cut 4 bases from V and 2 bases from J; bases unmatched to any gene: 3. Germline V gives CDR1 SGHRS, CDR2 YFSETQ.